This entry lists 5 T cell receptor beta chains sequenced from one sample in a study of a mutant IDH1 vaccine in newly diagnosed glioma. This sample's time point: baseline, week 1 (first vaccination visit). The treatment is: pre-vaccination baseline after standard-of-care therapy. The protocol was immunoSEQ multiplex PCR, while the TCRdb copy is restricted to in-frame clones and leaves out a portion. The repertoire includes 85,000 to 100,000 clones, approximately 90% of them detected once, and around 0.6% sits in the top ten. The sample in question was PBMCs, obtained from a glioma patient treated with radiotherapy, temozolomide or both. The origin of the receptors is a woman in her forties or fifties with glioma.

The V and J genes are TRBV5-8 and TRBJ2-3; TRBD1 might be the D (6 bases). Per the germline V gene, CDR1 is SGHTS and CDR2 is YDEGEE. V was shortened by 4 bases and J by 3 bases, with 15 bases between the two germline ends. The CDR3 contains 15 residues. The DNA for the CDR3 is TGTGCCAGCAGCGTACAGGGTATTAAAACAGATACGCAGTATTTT. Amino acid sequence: CASSVQGIKTDTQYF.

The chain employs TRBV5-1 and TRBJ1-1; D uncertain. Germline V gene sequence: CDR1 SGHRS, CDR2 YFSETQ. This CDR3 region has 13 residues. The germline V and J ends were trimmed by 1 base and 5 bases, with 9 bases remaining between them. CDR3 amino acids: CASSLNGWTEAFF. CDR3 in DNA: TGCGCCAGCAGCTTGAACGGGTGGACTGAAGCTTTCTTT.

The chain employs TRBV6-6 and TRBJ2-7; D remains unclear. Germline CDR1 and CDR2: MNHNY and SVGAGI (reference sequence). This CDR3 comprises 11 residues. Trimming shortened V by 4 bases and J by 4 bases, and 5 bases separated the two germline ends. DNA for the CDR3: TGTGCCAGCAGTTCTAGATACGAGCAGTACTTC. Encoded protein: CASSSRYEQYF.

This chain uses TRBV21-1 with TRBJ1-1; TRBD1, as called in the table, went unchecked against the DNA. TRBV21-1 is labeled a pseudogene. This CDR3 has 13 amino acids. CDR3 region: CASSLEGGTEAFF. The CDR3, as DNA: TGTGCCAGCAGCCTAGAAGGGGGCACTGAAGCTTTCTTT.

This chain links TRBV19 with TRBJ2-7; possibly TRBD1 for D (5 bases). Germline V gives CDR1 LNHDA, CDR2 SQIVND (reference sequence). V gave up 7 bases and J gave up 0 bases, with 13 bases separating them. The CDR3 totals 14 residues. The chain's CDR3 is CASKQRQYSYEQYF. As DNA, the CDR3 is TGTGCCAGTAAGCAAAGACAGTACTCCTACGAGCAGTACTTC.